This T cell receptor (beta chain) was captured in a study of blood T cell repertoires in COVID-19. Looking at the study overall: Researchers got acute and convalescent COVID-19 samples from the United States, Italy and Spain.

Trimming stripped 5 bases from V and 3 bases from J, with 10 bases between. CDR3 length: 13 amino acids. Germline values: CDR1 SGHTA, CDR2 FQGTGA. Patients in Seattle were enrolled during active infection, then followed longitudinally. Under the authors' procedure: Reference gene primers were amplified, and this amplification served to estimate nucleated cell counts. The data were produced by immunoSEQ multiplex PCR, yet TCRdb's version contains in-frame clones alone and is incomplete. That table furnishes V, J and clone size, whereas the DNA furnished D and trimming. The sample holds 120,000 to 150,000 clones, 75% to 90% seen once.

The TCR comes from a man between 18 and 29 years old with COVID-19, enrolled during active disease. Sequenced: peripheral blood. This chain uses TRBV7-3 with TRBJ1-1, with a weak D call TRBD1 (6 bases). The CDR3 DNA sequence: TGTGCCAGCAGCGAACAGGGTCACACTGAAGCTTTCTTT. Protein sequence: CASSEQGHTEAFF.